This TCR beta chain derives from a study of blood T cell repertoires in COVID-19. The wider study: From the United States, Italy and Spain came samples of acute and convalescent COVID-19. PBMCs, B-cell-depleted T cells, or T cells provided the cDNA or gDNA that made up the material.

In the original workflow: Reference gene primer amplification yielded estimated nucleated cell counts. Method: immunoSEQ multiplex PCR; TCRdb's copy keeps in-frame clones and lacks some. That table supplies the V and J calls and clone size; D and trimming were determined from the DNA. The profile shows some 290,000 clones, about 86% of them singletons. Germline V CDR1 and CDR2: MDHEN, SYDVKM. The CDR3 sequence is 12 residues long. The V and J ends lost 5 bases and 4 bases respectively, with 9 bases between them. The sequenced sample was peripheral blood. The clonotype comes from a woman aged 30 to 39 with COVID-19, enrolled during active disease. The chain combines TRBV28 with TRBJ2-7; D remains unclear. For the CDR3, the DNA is TGTGCCAGCAGTCTCGACGGGTACGAGCAGTACTTC. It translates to CASSLDGYEQYF.